The source of this T cell receptor (beta chain) is a study of untreated major depressive disorder. As regards this clone: The antigen is undetermined.

The repertoire was sequenced with immunoSEQ multiplex PCR; TCRdb's copy has only in-frame clones and lacks some. The repertoire consists of 20,000 or so clones, with roughly nine tenths occurring once and the leading ten covering roughly 0.6%. The CDR3 is 17 amino acids. The trim removed 5 bases at V and 4 bases at J, leaving 15 bases unmatched. In germline, CDR1 is SGHTA, CDR2 FQGNSA. General study results and limits: Only three preselected Vbeta families were compared in sequencing. Sequencing showed nonsignificant TRBV25-01 and TRBV02-01 differences matching flow cytometry. Depressed patients' CD4+ T cells carried increased TRBV05-01 (Vbeta 5.1) usage versus control CD4+ T cells.

From thawed PBMCs, CD4+ T cells were purified by negative selection. This sequence joins TRBV7-2 and TRBJ2-3, with 7 nucleotides matching TRBD2. Sequencing was done on a sample of CD4+ T cells from PBMCs. The origin of this receptor is a woman between 35 and 50 years old with major depressive disorder. The DNA for the CDR3 is TGTGCCAGCAGCCCCAGGCAGAGGGAGGGTAGGGCAGATACGCAGTATTTT. Translated, it gives CASSPRQREGRADTQYF.